The 19 T cell receptor delta chains reported below all come from one sample, sequenced in a study of gamma-delta T cells after stem cell transplantation. TCRdb ran CATT on the RT-PCR reads. Of around 13,000 delta-chain clones detected, around 33% appear once; the ten largest clones hold over 3.5%. The sample comprised gamma-delta T cells. The receptors were sampled from a human donor. It is not recorded whose cells these are; they may come from a transplant donor.

In its sample, this clone was seen a few times. The chain carries TRDV1 and TRDJ1; 9 nucleotides match TRDD3. CDR1 and CDR2 from the germline V gene are TSWWSYY and QGS. V gave up 1 base and J gave up 2 bases; unmatched junction bases: 14. CDR3 length equals 19 residues. In DNA form, the CDR3 reads TGTGCTCTTGGGGAACGGGAGGTCCTACGGGGGATACATACCGATAAACTCATCTTT. It codes for CALGEREVLRGIHTDKLIF.

The chain is built from TRDV1 and TRDJ1; 7 nucleotides match TRDD3. V was clipped by 2 bases and J by 1 base; unmatched bases: 31. Looked up from germline, CDR1 is TSWWSYY and CDR2 is QGS. The CDR3 runs 24 residues. Here the CDR3 reads CALGEGLIGPPTTGEGWSTDKLIF. The CDR3 DNA is TGTGCTCTTGGGGAAGGGTTGATAGGTCCCCCCACGACTGGGGAAGGATGGTCCACCGATAAACTCATCTTT.

About this clone itself: A junction end diverges from the germline sequence, so it may reflect a read error. J is TRDJ1 and V is TRDV1, with TRDD3 identical over 10 bases. The CDR3 covers 19 residues. The germline V gene encodes CDR1 TSWWSYY and CDR2 QGS. CDR3 residues: CAIGERTPTGGSCTDKLIF. The CDR3 DNA reads as TGTGCTATTGGGGAAAGAACGCCCACTGGGGGATCCTGCACCGATAAACTCATCTTT.

This clone was seen a handful of times. The chain links TRDV1 to TRDJ2, with D maybe TRDD3 (6 bases). Germline V gene lookup returns CDR1 TSWWSYY and CDR2 QGS. CDR3 length: 21 amino acids. Trimming stripped 3 bases from V and 0 bases from J, with 26 bases between. CDR3 sequence reads: CALGDGTLRPWGPTLTAQLFF. In DNA form, the CDR3 reads TGTGCTCTTGGGGACGGTACCCTACGGCCCTGGGGACCCACTTTGACAGCACAACTCTTCTTT.

A remark on this clone: The junction departs from the called germline gene at one end, perhaps through a read error. The chain is built from TRDV2 and TRDJ2; TRDD3 aligns across 8 bases. CDR3 length: 15 residues. Germline V CDR1 and CDR2: GEAIGNYY, EKD. CDR3 protein: CACDMMGDLTAKLFF. The CDR3 nucleotides read TGTGCCTGTGACATGATGGGGGATTTGACAGCAAAACTCTTCTTT.

The sample holds a few counts of this clone. The junction and the germline gene differ at one end; a read error may be behind it. The V and J genes are TRDV1 and TRDJ1; D is undetermined. The length of the CDR3 is 12 residues. CDR1 is TSWWSYY, CDR2 QGS, per germline. The CDR3 sequence: CALEEATDKLIF. In DNA form, the CDR3 reads TGTGCTCTTGAGGAAGCCACCGATAAACTCATCTTT.

The rearrangement joins TRDV2 to TRDJ3, with TRDD3 matching over 7 bases. J gave up 0 bases and V 0 bases, and 4 bases lay outside the gene matches. Germline lookup yields CDR1 GEAIGNYY and CDR2 EKD. The CDR3 is 18 amino acids. In nucleotides, the CDR3 is TGTGCCTGTGACACCGAAGGATACGGCTCCTGGGACACCCGACAGATGTTTTTC. Its protein product is CACDTEGYGSWDTRQMFF.

Points on this clone: A much bigger clone sits one base away, suggesting this may be a read error. The gene calls are TRDV2 and TRDJ2; 8 bases align to TRDD3. In germline, CDR1 is GEAIGNYY, CDR2 EKD. CDR3 length equals 18 residues. In DNA, the CDR3 is TGTGCCTGTGACAAGTACTGGGGGCCCCCGAGGGGGACAGCAAAACTCTTCTTT. Amino acids: CACDKYWGPPRGTAKLFF.

This clone was observed a handful of times. Mismatch with germline at one junction end may stem from a read error. The chain recombines TRAV29/DV5 with TRDJ1; 8 positions match TRDD3. The CDR3 runs 22 residues. Germline V gene sequence: CDR1 NSMFDY, CDR2 ISSIKDK. The CDR3 sequence is CAASLPANWGFIHTEYTDKHIF. CDR3 coding DNA: TGTGCAGCAAGCCTTCCTGCTAACTGGGGGTTTATCCACACAGAGTACACCGATAAACACATCTTT.

The rearrangement uses TRDV3 and TRDJ3; TRDD3 agrees at 11 bases. Per germline, CDR1 TVYSNPD and CDR2 GDNSRS (reference sequence). This CDR3 has 21 amino acids. J was trimmed by 0 bases and V by 3 bases; bases with no gene match: 16. In DNA, the CDR3 is TGTGCCTTCCCTTCCTACGGCTGGGGGATACCCGGCTCCTGGGACACCCGACAGATGTTTTTC. Translation: CAFPSYGWGIPGSWDTRQMFF.

The J gene is TRDJ1, the V gene TRDV1, with D perhaps TRDD2 or TRDD3 (5 bases each). This CDR3 region has 20 residues. Trimming removed 2 bases at V and 0 bases at J, with 25 bases between. Germline loops: CDR1 TSWWSYY, CDR2 QGS. The DNA of the CDR3 is TGTGCTCTTGGGGAAAAGACCTACATCCGCGCCGGGGGGTACACCGATAAACTCATCTTT. Translation: CALGEKTYIRAGGYTDKLIF.

The rearrangement joins TRDV1 to TRDJ1; 9 bases map to TRDD3. V was clipped by 0 bases and J by 0 bases; unmatched bases: 26. Germline loops: CDR1 TSWWSYY, CDR2 QGS. The CDR3 consists of 24 residues. CDR3 region: CALGELTLLELGWGISPYTDKLIF. The DNA of the CDR3 is TGTGCTCTTGGGGAACTAACCCTCCTAGAGTTAGGGTGGGGGATAAGTCCTTACACCGATAAACTCATCTTT.

Details on this clone: A much larger clone differs by one base, so this may be a read error. This rearrangement joins TRDV2 to TRDJ2; possibly TRDD3 for D (6 bases). The CDR3 is 14 amino acids. Germline V gives CDR1 GEAIGNYY, CDR2 EKD. V lost 0 bases and J lost 5, with 9 bases in between. This chain's CDR3 is CACDTVGGTAQLFF. CDR3 bases: TGTGCCTGTGACACCGTGGGGGGTACAGCACAACTCTTCTTT.

V usage is TRDV1 and J usage is TRDJ2; 12 nucleotides agree with TRDD3. V shed 5 bases and J 4 bases; nucleotides not matched to a gene: 38. Germline V gene data show CDR1 as TSWWSYY and CDR2 as QGS. The CDR3 runs 27 residues. DNA of the CDR3: TGTGCTCTTGGGAACCACGTTAGGCCTTCCTACCAGTTAAATTGGAGACTGGGGGATACTGGGACAGCACAACTCTTCTTT. As protein: CALGNHVRPSYQLNWRLGDTGTAQLFF.

This clone was detected a few times. The V and J genes are TRDV3 and TRDJ1, with D unresolved. V lost 4 bases and J 3 bases, leaving 12 bases between the germline ends. Germline V gene sequence: CDR1 TVYSNPD, CDR2 GDNSRS (reference sequence). This CDR3 spans 12 amino acids. CDR3 DNA sequence: TGTGCCTCCGATGGGAGGTCCGATAAACTCATCTTT. It codes for CASDGRSDKLIF.

The V call is TRDV1, the J call TRDJ1, with 8 bases aligning to TRDD3. Germline-derived CDR1 and CDR2 are TSWWSYY and QGS. The junction had 13 bases not matched to a gene; V was cut back by 1 base and J by 0 bases. This CDR3 has 19 residues. The CDR3 DNA reads as TGTGCTCTTGGGGAACGGAGACCCTGGGGGGATATTCACACCGATAAACTCATCTTT. Translated: CALGERRPWGDIHTDKLIF.

This rearrangement joins TRDV2 to TRDJ1, with 11 bases fitting TRDD3. The V and J ends lost 0 bases and 11 bases, in that order; junction bases with no gene match: 16. The V gene's germline CDR1 is GEAIGNYY and CDR2 EKD. This CDR3 has 17 amino acids. DNA for the CDR3: TGTGCCTGTGACACCGGCCATTACTGGGGGATAAAAGGGTATCTCATCTTT. Amino acids: CACDTGHYWGIKGYLIF.

This sequence joins TRDV3 and TRDJ1, with D tentatively TRDD2 or TRDD3 (9 bases each). This CDR3 spans 16 amino acids. CDR1 and CDR2 (germline): TVYSNPD, GDNSRS (reference sequence). With 4 bases removed from V and 8 bases from J, the gap between germline ends came to 29 bases. The CDR3, as DNA: TGTGCCTACGCGGGGCCTTCCTACGCTGGGGGATCAAAACTCATCTTT. Translating it yields CAYAGPSYAGGSKLIF. The full variable domain, with the rest looked up from reference TRDV3 and TRDJ1, is CDKVTQSSPDQTVASGSEVVLLCTYDTVYSNPDLFWYRIRPDYSFQFVFYGDNSRSEGADFTQGRFSVKHILTQKAFHLVISPVRTEDSATYYCAYAGPSYAGGSKLIFGKGTRVTVEP.

This sequence joins TRDV1 and TRDJ1, with 10 bases identical to TRDD3. This CDR3 region has 19 residues. Germline V gene sequence: CDR1 TSWWSYY, CDR2 QGS. V shed 9 bases and J 0 bases; nucleotides not matched to a gene: 19. The CDR3 DNA sequence: TGTGCTCTCCTGATGGAGGCGAGTGGGGGATACCCGTACACCGATAAACTCATCTTT. Translation gives CALLMEASGGYPYTDKLIF.